Listed below are T cell receptor beta chains from one sample, sequenced in a study of cytomegalovirus exposure and HLA in healthy donors. Produced via immunoSEQ multiplex PCR; TCRdb's table is partial and in-frame only. The data hold 65,000 to 100,000 clones, with about 75% observed a single time. Sequencing was performed on PBMCs. Receptors were obtained from a man aged 35 to 55 in good health and CMV-seronegative. CDR3s include the opening cysteine and the closing phenylalanine or tryptophan. The order of the fields is clone size, V gene, J gene, D gene, CDR3 protein, CDR3 DNA. D genes are given only for firm matches. Not every row has a clone size; where given, it reads once, few, many or a size class.

NA,TRBV5-1,TRBJ1-4,NA,CASSLGGVREKLFF,TGCGCCAGCAGCTTGGGGGGGGTACGTGAAAAACTGTTTTTT
many,TRBV2,TRBJ2-7,NA,CASSRRSYEQYF,TGTGCCAGCAGTCGGAGGTCCTACGAGCAGTACTTC
few,TRBV27,TRBJ2-2,NA,CASSLRRAGELFF,TGTGCCAGCAGTTTACGGAGGGCCGGGGAGCTGTTTTTT
NA,TRBV4-2,TRBJ2-5,TRBD2,CASSQPLAGAPGETQYF,TGTGCCAGCAGCCAACCTCTAGCGGGAGCCCCAGGGGAGACCCAGTACTTC
NA,TRBV19,TRBJ1-5,NA,CASRKGLSNQPQHF,TGTGCCAGTAGGAAGGGGTTGAGCAATCAGCCCCAGCATTTT
NA,TRBV19,TRBJ2-7,NA,CASTSPTYEQYF,TGTGCCAGTACTTCCCCTACCTACGAGCAGTACTTC
NA,TRBV19,TRBJ1-1,NA,CASNQARNTEAFF,TGTGCCAGTAACCAGGCTCGGAACACTGAAGCTTTCTTT
NA,TRBV30,TRBJ1-5,NA,CAWSTENSNQPQHF,TGTGCCTGGAGCACAGAGAATAGCAATCAGCCCCAGCATTTT
NA,TRBV7-9,TRBJ2-2,NA,CASTFETGELFF,TGTGCCAGCACCTTTGAGACCGGGGAGCTGTTTTTT
NA,TRBV4-2,TRBJ2-7,NA,CASSHPLVGGSYEQYF,TGTGCCAGCAGCCACCCCCTGGTCGGGGGCTCCTACGAGCAGTACTTC
NA,TRBV27,TRBJ2-2,NA,CASSFVGQVGELFF,TGTGCCAGCAGTTTCGTGGGCCAGGTCGGGGAGCTGTTTTTT
NA,TRBV5-4,TRBJ2-5,NA,CASSLKIGERETQYF,TGTGCCAGCAGCTTGAAAATAGGGGAACGGGAGACCCAGTACTTC
NA,TRBV9,TRBJ2-7,NA,CASSPNRHSYEQYF,TGTGCCAGCAGCCCAAACAGGCACTCCTACGAGCAGTACTTC
once,TRBV9,TRBJ2-7,TRBD1,CASSPRDSSYEQYF,TGTGCCAGCAGCCCTAGGGACAGCTCCTACGAGCAGTACTTC
NA,TRBV28,TRBJ2-5,NA,CASSQTQGTQETQYF,TGTGCCAGCAGTCAGACGCAGGGGACCCAAGAGACCCAGTACTTC
NA,TRBV27,TRBJ2-7,TRBD1,CASSVGTGFYEQYF,TGTGCCAGCAGTGTGGGGACAGGGTTCTACGAGCAGTACTTC
NA,TRBV6-5,TRBJ2-7,TRBD1,CASSYSGQGVGEQYF,TGTGCCAGCAGTTACTCGGGACAGGGGGTTGGGGAGCAGTACTTC
NA,TRBV29-1,TRBJ2-7,NA,CSVSVSGGGNYEQYF,TGCAGCGTTTCGGTTTCGGGGGGCGGAAACTACGAGCAGTACTTC
once,TRBV7-6,TRBJ2-2,TRBD2,CASTSKIAGVGTGELFF,TGTGCCAGCACGTCAAAGATAGCGGGAGTTGGTACCGGGGAGCTGTTTTTT
NA,TRBV28,TRBJ1-5,TRBD1,CASSLRGQGNQPQHF,TGTGCCAGCAGCCTAAGGGGACAGGGGAATCAGCCCCAGCATTTT
NA,TRBV14,TRBJ2-7,NA,CASSQDRTRAYEQYF,TGTGCCAGCAGCCAAGATCGGACAAGGGCCTACGAGCAGTACTTC
NA,TRBV27,TRBJ2-1,NA,CASSFGSTNEQFF,TGTGCCAGCAGTTTTGGTAGCACGAATGAGCAGTTCTTC
NA,TRBV6-5,TRBJ2-7,NA,CASSLQVTYEQYF,TGTGCCAGCAGTTTACAGGTCACCTACGAGCAGTACTTC
NA,TRBV19,TRBJ2-7,NA,CASSITSDRAYEQYF,TGTGCCAGTAGTATAACCTCCGACAGAGCCTACGAGCAGTACTTC
NA,TRBV7-9,TRBJ1-2,TRBD1,CASSSGRQGVYGYTF,TGTGCCAGCAGCTCCGGTCGGCAGGGGGTCTATGGCTACACCTTC
NA,TRBV5-1,TRBJ1-5,NA,CASSLGGLRSEGNQPQHF,TGCGCCAGCAGCTTGGGGGGACTCCGATCGGAGGGCAATCAGCCCCAGCATTTT
NA,TRBV30,TRBJ2-1,NA,CAWSWEGGFYNEQFF,TGTGCCTGGAGTTGGGAGGGGGGTTTCTACAATGAGCAGTTCTTC
few,TRBV30,TRBJ1-4,TRBD1,CAWNHRGANEKLFF,TGTGCCTGGAACCACAGGGGGGCGAATGAAAAACTGTTTTTT
NA,TRBV7-9,TRBJ2-3,TRBD2,CASSLVLAGGTDTQYF,TGTGCCAGCAGCTTAGTTCTAGCGGGTGGCACAGATACGCAGTATTTT
NA,TRBV20-1,TRBJ1-1,NA,CSATRQSAFF,TGCAGTGCTACCCGACAATCAGCTTTCTTT
NA,TRBV7-8,TRBJ2-7,NA,CASSFPGSSYEQYF,TGTGCCAGCAGCTTCCCAGGGTCGTCCTACGAGCAGTACTTC
NA,TRBV6-1,TRBJ1-5,NA,CASMQVSNQPQHF,TGTGCCAGCATGCAGGTTAGCAATCAGCCCCAGCATTTT
NA,TRBV7-9,TRBJ1-1,NA,CASSRPPGATEAFF,TGTGCCAGCAGCCGCCCCCCAGGGGCGACTGAAGCTTTCTTT
NA,TRBV9,TRBJ1-6,NA,CASSSGKDTAFNSPLHF,TGTGCCAGCAGCTCAGGAAAGGACACCGCGTTTAATTCACCCCTCCACTTT
few,TRBV6-5,TRBJ2-2,NA,CATLEGNTGELFF,TGTGCTACGTTGGAGGGGAACACCGGGGAGCTGTTTTTT
NA,TRBV4-2,TRBJ2-7,TRBD2,CASSPYGGGPREYEQYF,TGTGCCAGCAGCCCCTACGGGGGGGGCCCTCGCGAATACGAGCAGTACTTC
NA,TRBV28,TRBJ1-2,NA,CASSFVRPAAANYGYTF,TGTGCCAGCAGTTTCGTTCGGCCCGCGGCAGCAAACTATGGCTACACCTTC
few,TRBV30,TRBJ1-1,NA,CAWTTGPLTEAFF,TGTGCCTGGACGACAGGCCCGTTGACTGAAGCTTTCTTT
NA,TRBV5-1,TRBJ2-2,NA,CASSLRVQGLNTGELFF,TGCGCCAGCAGCTTGCGTGTACAGGGCTTGAACACCGGGGAGCTGTTTTTT
few,TRBV7-6,TRBJ2-7,NA,CASSLGTGTNVYEQYF,TGTGCCAGCAGCTTAGGGACCGGGACAAACGTCTACGAGCAGTACTTC
once,TRBV28,TRBJ1-2,NA,CASRPGSPGYGYTF,TGTGCCAGCAGACCAGGGTCTCCAGGCTATGGCTACACCTTC
NA,TRBV6-5,TRBJ1-2,TRBD1,CASSYRDRGGYTF,TGTGCCAGCAGTTACCGGGACAGGGGTGGCTACACCTTC
NA,TRBV25-1,TRBJ1-1,NA,CASRTGVNTEAFF,TGTGCCAGCAGAACGGGGGTAAACACTGAAGCTTTCTTT
few,TRBV2,TRBJ2-1,TRBD1,CATEDRDRASYNEQFF,TGTGCCACCGAAGACCGGGACAGGGCGTCCTACAATGAGCAGTTCTTC
NA,TRBV5-4,TRBJ2-7,TRBD1,CASSLQGQAYEQYF,TGTGCCAGCAGCTTGCAGGGACAGGCCTACGAGCAGTACTTC
NA,TRBV6-4,TRBJ2-3,TRBD2,CASSDVGGAGTDTQYF,TGTGCCAGCAGTGACGTCGGGGGGGCCGGCACAGATACGCAGTATTTT
NA,TRBV5-6,TRBJ1-1,TRBD1,CASSFETGPGDTEAFF,TGTGCCAGCAGCTTCGAGACAGGGCCAGGGGACACTGAAGCTTTCTTT
NA,TRBV21-1,TRBJ2-5,NA,CASSKYVNEQETQYF,TGTGCCAGCAGCAAGTATGTCAACGAGCAAGAGACCCAGTACTTC
NA,TRBV29-1,TRBJ2-7,TRBD2,CSVGTSGVSYEQYF,TGCAGCGTTGGGACTAGCGGAGTCTCCTACGAGCAGTACTTC
once,TRBV28,TRBJ2-7,NA,CASSPSKGVAYEQYF,TGTGCCAGCAGTCCCTCGAAGGGGGTAGCCTACGAGCAGTACTTC
NA,TRBV5-4,TRBJ2-3,TRBD2,CASSLGLTSGRAMNTQYF,TGTGCCAGCAGCTTGGGGCTGACTAGCGGGAGGGCCATGAATACGCAGTATTTT